This is a list of T cell receptor beta chains from one sample in a study of blood T cells in healthy people across ages. TCRdb ran MiXCR on the 5' RACE reads and lists one entry per CDR3 protein. The table includes more than 1,000,000 distinct CDR3 sequences, 25% detected once. The data also belong to a second study, concerning T cells of mothers and their children.

Sequenced material: blood. The receptors here all came from a girl aged 2 to 9 in good health. Both conserved end residues are part of each CDR3. Each record gives: J gene, clone size, D gene, V gene, CDR3 protein, CDR3 DNA. The D gene is left open where the match is weak. Size tells how often a clone was seen (once, few, many) or the class of an expanded clone, and some rows leave it out.

j_call: TRBJ1-6
clone_size: few
d_call: -
v_call: TRBV20-1
cdr3_aa: CSASRPSASYNSPLHF
cdr3_nt: TGCAGTGCTAGTAGGCCATCAGCGTCCTATAATTCACCCCTCCACTTT

j_call: TRBJ2-5
clone_size: -
d_call: -
v_call: TRBV19
cdr3_aa: CASSMDTQETQYF
cdr3_nt: TGTGCCAGTAGTATGGACACGCAAGAGACCCAGTACTTC

j_call: TRBJ2-5
clone_size: few
d_call: -
v_call: TRBV4-3
cdr3_aa: CASSQVGSRAGQYF
cdr3_nt: TGCGCCAGCAGCCAAGTAGGTTCAAGGGCAGGACAGTACTTC

j_call: TRBJ2-3
clone_size: -
d_call: -
v_call: TRBV5-1
cdr3_aa: CATWGAGDTQYF
cdr3_nt: TGCGCCACCTGGGGGGCAGGGGATACGCAGTATTTT

j_call: TRBJ2-7
clone_size: -
d_call: -
v_call: TRBV20-1
cdr3_aa: CSARDQLREEGYEQYF
cdr3_nt: TGCAGTGCTAGAGATCAGTTGAGGGAAGAGGGCTACGAGCAGTACTTC

j_call: TRBJ1-2
clone_size: few
d_call: -
v_call: TRBV28
cdr3_aa: CASSSVDSAPRIYGYTF
cdr3_nt: TGTGCCAGCAGTTCTGTCGACAGCGCCCCGAGAATCTATGGCTACACCTTC

j_call: TRBJ2-2
clone_size: -
d_call: TRBD1
v_call: TRBV12-5
cdr3_aa: CASGSQGAHTGELFF
cdr3_nt: TGTGCTAGTGGTTCACAGGGGGCCCACACCGGGGAGCTGTTTTTT

j_call: TRBJ2-3
clone_size: few
d_call: -
v_call: TRBV7-2
cdr3_aa: CASSFLDRSTDTQYF
cdr3_nt: TGTGCCAGCAGCTTCCTAGACAGGAGCACAGATACGCAGTATTTT

j_call: TRBJ2-1
clone_size: -
d_call: TRBD2
v_call: TRBV6-2/TRBV6-3
cdr3_aa: CASSPAGLYNEQFF
cdr3_nt: TGTGCCAGCTCGCCAGCGGGGCTATACAATGAGCAGTTCTTC

j_call: TRBJ2-5
clone_size: -
d_call: TRBD2
v_call: TRBV6-1
cdr3_aa: CASSEGVAGDQARETQYF
cdr3_nt: TGTGCCAGCAGTGAAGGGGTAGCGGGGGACCAAGCGAGGGAGACCCAGTACTTC

j_call: TRBJ2-1
clone_size: once
d_call: -
v_call: TRBV7-3
cdr3_aa: CASSLKGTREQFF
cdr3_nt: TGTGCCAGCAGCTTAAAGGGGACGAGGGAGCAGTTCTTC

j_call: TRBJ1-2
clone_size: -
d_call: -
v_call: TRBV12-3/TRBV12-4
cdr3_aa: CASSFVANYGYTF
cdr3_nt: TGTGCCAGCAGTTTTGTCGCAAACTATGGCTACACCTTC

j_call: TRBJ2-3
clone_size: -
d_call: -
v_call: TRBV2
cdr3_aa: CASVGLGDTQYF
cdr3_nt: TGTGCCAGCGTCGGCTTGGGAGATACGCAGTATTTT

j_call: TRBJ2-7
clone_size: -
d_call: -
v_call: TRBV7-9
cdr3_aa: CASSFEGETNAYEQYF
cdr3_nt: TGTGCCAGCAGCTTCGAGGGGGAGACGAACGCCTACGAGCAGTACTTC

j_call: TRBJ2-7
clone_size: -
d_call: TRBD1
v_call: TRBV29-1
cdr3_aa: CSVEGQLEEQYF
cdr3_nt: TGCAGCGTAGAGGGACAGTTGGAGGAGCAGTACTTC

j_call: TRBJ2-7
clone_size: -
d_call: TRBD1
v_call: TRBV24-1
cdr3_aa: CATGTGGPEQYF
cdr3_nt: TGTGCCACCGGGACAGGGGGCCCCGAGCAGTACTTC

j_call: TRBJ2-3
clone_size: -
d_call: TRBD1
v_call: TRBV28
cdr3_aa: CASSGDREYLDTQYF
cdr3_nt: TGTGCCAGCAGTGGGGACAGGGAGTATTTGGATACGCAGTATTTT

j_call: TRBJ2-5
clone_size: few
d_call: TRBD1
v_call: TRBV12-3/TRBV12-4
cdr3_aa: CASSGDRAPKVETQYF
cdr3_nt: TGTGCCAGCAGTGGGGACAGGGCTCCTAAGGTGGAGACCCAGTACTTC

j_call: TRBJ2-1
clone_size: few
d_call: -
v_call: TRBV18
cdr3_aa: CASFTDGWEQFF
cdr3_nt: TGTGCCAGCTTCACCGATGGCTGGGAGCAGTTCTTC

j_call: TRBJ2-7
clone_size: -
d_call: -
v_call: TRBV7-9
cdr3_aa: CASSFPGQGNSYEQYF
cdr3_nt: TGTGCCAGCAGCTTCCCCGGGCAGGGTAACTCCTACGAGCAGTACTTC

j_call: TRBJ1-5
clone_size: -
d_call: -
v_call: TRBV2
cdr3_aa: CASVWMFNQPQHF
cdr3_nt: TGTGCCAGCGTGTGGATGTTCAATCAGCCCCAGCATTTT

j_call: TRBJ2-1
clone_size: -
d_call: TRBD2
v_call: TRBV7-8
cdr3_aa: CASSFGTSGSNEQIF
cdr3_nt: TGTGCCAGCAGCTTCGGGACTAGCGGGAGTAATGAGCAGATCTTC

j_call: TRBJ2-5
clone_size: -
d_call: TRBD1
v_call: TRBV27
cdr3_aa: CVSSQHRGGETQYF
cdr3_nt: TGTGTCAGCAGTCAGCACAGGGGTGGAGAGACCCAGTACTTC

j_call: TRBJ2-5
clone_size: -
d_call: TRBD1
v_call: TRBV20-1
cdr3_aa: CTLQEAGQVQETQYF
cdr3_nt: TGCACCCTGCAGGAGGCGGGACAGGTACAAGAGACCCAGTACTTC

j_call: TRBJ2-5
clone_size: -
d_call: TRBD1
v_call: TRBV28
cdr3_aa: CARDRGLYNEQYF
cdr3_nt: TGTGCCAGGGACAGGGGGTTGTACAATGAGCAGTACTTC

j_call: TRBJ2-3
clone_size: few
d_call: TRBD2
v_call: TRBV20-1
cdr3_aa: CSARDLGSSGSSTDTQYF
cdr3_nt: TGCAGTGCTAGAGATCTAGGGTCTAGCGGTTCTAGCACAGATACGCAGTATTTT

j_call: TRBJ2-3
clone_size: -
d_call: -
v_call: TRBV10-3
cdr3_aa: CAISESGGGGTDTQYF
cdr3_nt: TGTGCCATCAGTGAGTCCGGGGGAGGAGGCACAGATACGCAGTATTTT

j_call: TRBJ1-1
clone_size: -
d_call: TRBD1
v_call: TRBV25-1
cdr3_aa: CASSDQQGVNTEAFF
cdr3_nt: TGTGCCAGCAGTGATCAACAGGGGGTGAACACTGAAGCTTTCTTT

j_call: TRBJ2-5
clone_size: few
d_call: TRBD1
v_call: TRBV9
cdr3_aa: CASSMTPGQGETQYF
cdr3_nt: TGTGCCAGCAGCATGACCCCGGGACAGGGGGAGACCCAGTACTTC

j_call: TRBJ1-4
clone_size: -
d_call: -
v_call: TRBV3-1
cdr3_aa: CASSLLEEKLFF
cdr3_nt: TGTGCCAGCAGCCTCCTGGAGGAAAAACTGTTTTTT

j_call: TRBJ2-1
clone_size: once
d_call: -
v_call: TRBV9
cdr3_aa: CTSSVVGLSDEQFF
cdr3_nt: TGTACCAGCAGCGTAGTCGGGTTGAGTGATGAGCAGTTCTTC

j_call: TRBJ1-5
clone_size: -
d_call: -
v_call: TRBV2
cdr3_aa: CASSSSPSTDQPQHF
cdr3_nt: TGTGCCAGCAGTTCTTCCCCCTCGACAGATCAGCCCCAGCATTTT

j_call: TRBJ2-1
clone_size: -
d_call: TRBD2
v_call: TRBV6-2/TRBV6-3
cdr3_aa: CASSSPGLAGNEQFF
cdr3_nt: TGTGCCAGCAGTTCCCCGGGACTAGCGGGCAATGAGCAGTTCTTC

j_call: TRBJ1-5
clone_size: -
d_call: -
v_call: TRBV7-2
cdr3_aa: CASSLKSNQPQHF
cdr3_nt: TGTGCCAGCAGCTTAAAATCCAATCAGCCCCAGCATTTT

j_call: TRBJ2-7
clone_size: once
d_call: TRBD1
v_call: TRBV15
cdr3_aa: CATSRNLGTGDYEQYF
cdr3_nt: TGTGCCACCAGCAGGAATCTGGGGACAGGGGATTACGAGCAGTACTTC

j_call: TRBJ2-7
clone_size: -
d_call: -
v_call: TRBV27
cdr3_aa: CASRTPGTYEQYF
cdr3_nt: TGTGCCAGCAGGACTCCAGGGACCTACGAGCAGTACTTC

j_call: TRBJ1-2
clone_size: -
d_call: -
v_call: TRBV7-2
cdr3_aa: CASSLRGEVRGYTF
cdr3_nt: TGTGCCAGCAGCTTACGGGGAGAGGTTAGGGGCTACACCTTC

j_call: TRBJ2-7
clone_size: -
d_call: TRBD2
v_call: TRBV6-1
cdr3_aa: CASAGGLIVGQYF
cdr3_nt: TGTGCCAGCGCGGGAGGGCTCATCGTCGGGCAGTACTTC

j_call: TRBJ2-7
clone_size: -
d_call: TRBD2
v_call: TRBV29-1
cdr3_aa: CSVGSLREAGEQYF
cdr3_nt: TGCAGCGTTGGTTCTTTGCGGGAGGCAGGGGAGCAGTACTTC

j_call: TRBJ2-1
clone_size: -
d_call: -
v_call: TRBV6-2/TRBV6-3
cdr3_aa: CASRRVANEQFF
cdr3_nt: TGTGCCAGCAGAAGAGTAGCCAATGAGCAGTTCTTC

j_call: TRBJ2-2
clone_size: -
d_call: TRBD1
v_call: TRBV19
cdr3_aa: CASSRRTGLFTGELFF
cdr3_nt: TGTGCCAGTAGTCGGAGGACAGGTCTTTTCACCGGGGAGCTGTTTTTT

j_call: TRBJ1-4
clone_size: few
d_call: -
v_call: TRBV25-1
cdr3_aa: CASSEDRNYGEKLFF
cdr3_nt: TGTGCCAGCAGTGAAGACCGAAACTATGGTGAAAAACTGTTTTTT

j_call: TRBJ2-1
clone_size: -
d_call: -
v_call: TRBV28
cdr3_aa: CASNHRSGQSEQFF
cdr3_nt: TGTGCCAGCAATCATCGGTCGGGTCAAAGCGAGCAGTTCTTC

j_call: TRBJ2-1
clone_size: few
d_call: TRBD2
v_call: TRBV5-1
cdr3_aa: CASSLAGLAGGGYDEQFF
cdr3_nt: TGCGCCAGCAGCTTGGCCGGGCTAGCGGGAGGTGGGTACGATGAGCAGTTCTTC

j_call: TRBJ1-5
clone_size: -
d_call: TRBD1
v_call: TRBV24-1
cdr3_aa: CATSGKGQINQPQHF
cdr3_nt: TGTGCCACCAGTGGTAAGGGACAGATCAATCAGCCCCAGCATTTT

j_call: TRBJ2-6
clone_size: -
d_call: -
v_call: TRBV28
cdr3_aa: CASSHRTSGANVLTF
cdr3_nt: TGTGCCAGCAGCCACCGGACATCTGGGGCCAACGTCCTGACTTTC

j_call: TRBJ1-1
clone_size: -
d_call: -
v_call: TRBV29-1
cdr3_aa: CSVEVTGWTEAFF
cdr3_nt: TGCAGCGTTGAGGTTACAGGGTGGACTGAAGCTTTCTTT

j_call: TRBJ2-7
clone_size: -
d_call: TRBD2
v_call: TRBV7-2
cdr3_aa: CASSPGGAREQYF
cdr3_nt: TGTGCCAGCAGCCCGGGGGGGGCAAGGGAGCAGTACTTC

j_call: TRBJ2-5
clone_size: few
d_call: TRBD2
v_call: TRBV7-8
cdr3_aa: CASSLAGGWQETQYF
cdr3_nt: TGTGCCAGCAGCTTAGCGGGGGGGTGGCAAGAGACCCAGTACTTC

j_call: TRBJ1-2
clone_size: few
d_call: -
v_call: TRBV6-6
cdr3_aa: CASGGFEEGGYTF
cdr3_nt: TGTGCCAGCGGCGGGTTTGAGGAAGGGGGCTACACCTTC

j_call: TRBJ2-3
clone_size: few
d_call: -
v_call: TRBV7-3
cdr3_aa: CASSLNTMPDTQYF
cdr3_nt: TGTGCCAGCAGCTTAAACACTATGCCAGATACGCAGTATTTT